This record looks at one T cell receptor (beta chain) sequence and its context. Its target is not known. This sample is drawn from a study of beta chain features in type 1 diabetes. Across the study: All samples combined gave fewer than 110 million sorted cells for examination. Study outcomes and limitations: PCR could preferentially amplify shorter templates, alike in patients and controls.

Trimming stripped 10 bases from V and 2 bases from J, with 14 bases between. CDR1 ENHRY and CDR2 SYGVKD come from the germline V gene. This CDR3 spans 13 amino acids. Since all of the isolated RNA was reverse transcribed, expressed TCRB transcripts were what got sequenced. Produced via immunoSEQ multiplex PCR; TCRdb's table is partial and in-frame only. The sample holds about 360,000 clones; 10% to 15% are singletons and the top ten take 0.017%. Sample: naive CD4+ T cells from blood. The source is a young man in good health. This chain uses TRBV10-3 with TRBJ1-2; D might be TRBD1 (6 bases). The CDR3: CATGQSPNYGYTF. As DNA, the CDR3 is TGTGCCACAGGACAGAGTCCGAACTATGGCTACACCTTC.